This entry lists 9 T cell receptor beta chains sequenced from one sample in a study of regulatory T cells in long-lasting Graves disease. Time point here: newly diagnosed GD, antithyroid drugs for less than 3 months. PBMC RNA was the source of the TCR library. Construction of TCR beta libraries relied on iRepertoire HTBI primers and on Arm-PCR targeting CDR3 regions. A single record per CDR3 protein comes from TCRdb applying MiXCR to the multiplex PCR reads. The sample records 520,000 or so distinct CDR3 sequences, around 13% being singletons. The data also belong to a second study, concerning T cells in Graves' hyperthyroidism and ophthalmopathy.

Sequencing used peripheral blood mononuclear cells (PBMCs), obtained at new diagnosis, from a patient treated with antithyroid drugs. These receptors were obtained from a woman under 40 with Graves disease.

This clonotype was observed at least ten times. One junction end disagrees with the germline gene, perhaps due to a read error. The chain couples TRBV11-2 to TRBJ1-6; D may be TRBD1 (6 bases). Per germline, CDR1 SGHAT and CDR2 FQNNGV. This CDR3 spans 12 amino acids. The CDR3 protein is CASSFPGTHPSF. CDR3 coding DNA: TGTGCCAGCAGCTTCCCCGGGACACACCCATCCTTT. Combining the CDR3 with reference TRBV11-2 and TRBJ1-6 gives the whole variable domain EAGVAQSPRYKIIEKRQSVAFWCNPISGHATLYWYQQILGQGPKLLIQFQNNGVVDDSQLPKDRFSAERLKGVDSTLKIQPAKLEDSAVYLCASSFPGTHPSFGNGTRLTVT.

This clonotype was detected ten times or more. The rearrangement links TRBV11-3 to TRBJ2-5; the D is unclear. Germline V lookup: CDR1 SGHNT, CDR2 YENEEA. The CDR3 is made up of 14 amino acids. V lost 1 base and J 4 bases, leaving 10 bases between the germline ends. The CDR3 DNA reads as TGTGCCAGCAGCTTAGCGGGCGTGGGAGAGACCCAGTACTTC. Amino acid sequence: CASSLAGVGETQYF.

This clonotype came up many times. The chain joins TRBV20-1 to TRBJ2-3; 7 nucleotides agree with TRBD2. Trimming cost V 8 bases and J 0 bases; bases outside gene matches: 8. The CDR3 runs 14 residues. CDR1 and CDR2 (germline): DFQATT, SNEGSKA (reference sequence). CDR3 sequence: CSTRAGFSTDTQYF. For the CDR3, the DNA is TGCAGTACGCGAGCGGGATTCAGCACAGATACGCAGTATTTT.

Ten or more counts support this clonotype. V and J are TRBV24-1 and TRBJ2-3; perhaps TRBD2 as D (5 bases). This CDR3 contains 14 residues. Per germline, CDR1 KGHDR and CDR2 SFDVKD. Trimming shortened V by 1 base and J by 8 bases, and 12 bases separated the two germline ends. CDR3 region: CATSDFTGKATQYF. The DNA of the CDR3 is TGTGCCACCAGTGATTTTACGGGGAAAGCTACGCAGTATTTT.

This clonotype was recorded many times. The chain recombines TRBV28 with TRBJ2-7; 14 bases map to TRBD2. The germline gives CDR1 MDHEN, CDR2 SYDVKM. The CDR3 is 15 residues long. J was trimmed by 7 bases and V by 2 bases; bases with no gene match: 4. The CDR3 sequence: CASSLGTSGSSEQYF. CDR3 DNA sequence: TGTGCCAGCAGTTTAGGGACTAGCGGGAGTTCAGAGCAGTACTTC.

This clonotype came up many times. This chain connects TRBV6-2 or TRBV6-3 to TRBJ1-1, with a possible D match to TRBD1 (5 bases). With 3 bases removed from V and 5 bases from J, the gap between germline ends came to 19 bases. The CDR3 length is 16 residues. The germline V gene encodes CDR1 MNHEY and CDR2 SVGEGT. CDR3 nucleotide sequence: TGTGCCAGCAGTTATCCCCCCGACAGACTAACGACTGAAGCTTTCTTT. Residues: CASSYPPDRLTTEAFF.

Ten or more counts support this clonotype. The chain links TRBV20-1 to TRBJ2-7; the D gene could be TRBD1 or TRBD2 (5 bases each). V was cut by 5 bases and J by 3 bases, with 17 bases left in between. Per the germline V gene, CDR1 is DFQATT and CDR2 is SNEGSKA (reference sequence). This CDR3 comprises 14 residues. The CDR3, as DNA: TGCAGTGCTCCCCTAAGAGGGGCCTTCTACGAGCAGTACTTC. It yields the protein CSAPLRGAFYEQYF.

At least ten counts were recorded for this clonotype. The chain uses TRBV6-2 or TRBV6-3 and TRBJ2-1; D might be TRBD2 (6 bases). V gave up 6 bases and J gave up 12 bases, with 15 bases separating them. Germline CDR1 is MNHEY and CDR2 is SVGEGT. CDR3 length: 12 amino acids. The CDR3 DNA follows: TGTGCCAGCAGCACAACCTTGGGACTGCAGTTCTTC. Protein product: CASSTTLGLQFF.

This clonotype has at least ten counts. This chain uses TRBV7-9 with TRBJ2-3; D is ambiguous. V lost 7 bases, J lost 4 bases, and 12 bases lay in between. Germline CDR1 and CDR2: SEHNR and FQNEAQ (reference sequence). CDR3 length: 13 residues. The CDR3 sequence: CASTPWESDTQYF. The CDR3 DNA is TGTGCCAGCACCCCTTGGGAATCAGATACGCAGTATTTT.